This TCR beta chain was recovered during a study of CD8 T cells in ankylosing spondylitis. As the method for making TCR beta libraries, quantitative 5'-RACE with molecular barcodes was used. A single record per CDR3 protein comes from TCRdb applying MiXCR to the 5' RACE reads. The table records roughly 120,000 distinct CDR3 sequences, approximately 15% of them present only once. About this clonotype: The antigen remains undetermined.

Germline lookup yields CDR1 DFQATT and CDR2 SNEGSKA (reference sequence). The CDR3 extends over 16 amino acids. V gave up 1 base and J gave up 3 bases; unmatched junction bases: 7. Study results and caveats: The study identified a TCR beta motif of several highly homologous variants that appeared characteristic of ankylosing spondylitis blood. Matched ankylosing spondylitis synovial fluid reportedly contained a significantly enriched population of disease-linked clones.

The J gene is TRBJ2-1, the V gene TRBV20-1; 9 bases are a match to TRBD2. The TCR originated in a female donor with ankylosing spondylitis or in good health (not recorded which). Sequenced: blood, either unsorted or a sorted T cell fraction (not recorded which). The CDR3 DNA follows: TGCAGTGCTAGAGTGGGTGGGACTAGCCGCTACAATGAGCAGTTCTTC. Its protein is CSARVGGTSRYNEQFF.